This T cell receptor (beta chain) came from a study of long-term antiretroviral therapy in people with HIV. Study results and caveats: Clonotypes expanded prior to ART showed repertoire dominance at all sampled time points.

They ran version v3.0 of the immunoSEQ assay at survey level. Generated by immunoSEQ multiplex PCR, the TCRdb table keeps only in-frame clones and is missing some. The sample has 15,000 to 20,000 clones; around 90% are singletons. This clone was recorded once. Its specificity is unknown. V lost 2 bases and J lost 0, with 11 bases in between. The length of the CDR3 is 15 residues. In germline, CDR1 is SGDLS, CDR2 YYNGEE. The sample consisted of unsorted PBMCs, taken 2.1 years after starting antiretroviral therapy. This TCR was sampled from a man between 18 and 29 years old with HIV. The rearrangement uses TRBV9 and TRBJ1-2; D not resolved. CDR3 sequence reads: CASSVSTEANYGYTF. The CDR3 nucleotides read TGTGCCAGCAGCGTTAGTACGGAGGCTAACTATGGCTACACCTTC.